The 14 T cell receptor beta chains listed next were all sequenced from one sample in a study of vaccination and CD4 T cells after COVID-19. Treatment: roughly ten-day PBMC culture with coronavirus spike peptide pools or control peptides (ViraFEST assay). These TCRs are of unknown antigen specificity. Sequencing of cultured CD4+ T cell DNA used the Oncomine TCR Beta short-read assay. TCRdb redid the calling of the PCR reads with MiXCR, one entry per CDR3 protein. The sample includes about 3,000 distinct CDR3 sequences, 25% of them seen just once. The source was CD4+ T cells from blood, cultured in vitro, collected after SARS-CoV-2 vaccination. The receptor source for this set is a human donor who had recovered from COVID-19.

This clonotype was counted only a few times. J is TRBJ2-7 and V is TRBV20-1; 9 positions match TRBD1. V shed 2 bases and J 5 bases; nucleotides not matched to a gene: 10. This CDR3 is 15 amino acids long. Per the germline V gene, CDR1 is DFQATT and CDR2 is SNEGSKA (reference sequence). The CDR3 DNA sequence: TGCAGTGCTAGACCTTCCGGACAGGGGCCCCACGAGCAGTACTTC. Translated, it gives CSARPSGQGPHEQYF.

Relative to its sample, this clonotype is large. This chain joins TRBV6-1 and TRBJ1-2; TRBD1 matches 8 bases. Unmatched junction bases numbered 11, after V lost 7 bases and J lost 4 bases. This CDR3 has 15 residues. Germline lookup yields CDR1 MNHNS and CDR2 SASEGT. Here the CDR3 DNA reads TGTGCCAGCACGCACGGGACAGGAACTCTCTATGGCTACACCTTC. Protein sequence: CASTHGTGTLYGYTF.

This clonotype was counted a few times. CDR3 amino acids: CASSLSKGQSFSYEQYF. CDR3 DNA sequence: TGTGCCAGCAGTCTTAGTAAAGGACAGTCTTTCTCCTACGAGCAGTACTTC. The chain carries TRBV28 and TRBJ2-7; maybe TRBD1 (6 bases). CDR1 MDHEN and CDR2 SYDVKM come from the germline V gene. The CDR3 length is 17 residues. V gave up 5 bases and J gave up 0 bases, with 20 bases separating them.

In its sample, this clonotype ranks as medium-sized. The chain joins TRBV10-3 to TRBJ2-3; maybe TRBD2 (6 bases). CDR1 is ENHRY, CDR2 SYGVKD, per germline. The CDR3 loop spans 15 amino acids. Trimming shortened V by 3 bases and J by 0 bases, and 10 bases separated the two germline ends. Written as DNA, the CDR3 is TGTGCCATCAGTGAATCGGGGACTAGCACAGATACGCAGTATTTT. Amino acids: CAISESGTSTDTQYF.

This clonotype is medium-sized (0.01 to 0.1%) by share. This chain links TRBV20-1 with TRBJ2-7; possibly TRBD1 for D (5 bases). CDR3 length: 13 amino acids. CDR1 DFQATT and CDR2 SNEGSKA come from the germline V gene (reference sequence). With 5 bases removed from V and 2 bases from J, the gap between germline ends came to 13 bases. CDR3 region: CSAGRTSAYEQYF. Here the CDR3 DNA reads TGCAGTGCTGGAAGGACATCCGCCTACGAGCAGTACTTC.

This clonotype has just a few counts. V usage is TRBV28 and J usage is TRBJ1-2; D is unresolved. This CDR3 spans 13 amino acids. Trimming removed 2 bases from V and 5 bases from J, with 9 bases in between. CDR1 is MDHEN, CDR2 SYDVKM, per germline. The CDR3 nucleotides are TGTGCCAGCAGTTTAGTGACGGGATATGGCTACACCTTC. Its translation: CASSLVTGYGYTF.

Details on this clonotype: A much larger clonotype is one base distant, so this may be a read error. The chain couples TRBV20-1 to TRBJ1-2; perhaps TRBD1 as D (6 bases). The germline gives CDR1 DFQATT, CDR2 SNEGSKA (reference sequence). This CDR3 has 12 amino acids. This CDR3 is CGARGTFYGYTF. The CDR3 DNA follows: TGCGGTGCTAGAGGGACATTTTATGGCTACACCTTC.

In this sample, this clonotype is medium-sized. The DNA of the CDR3 is TGCGCCAGCAGTGATTATGGGGATCAGCCCCAGCATTTT. Its protein is CASSDYGDQPQHF. The rearrangement links TRBV10-1 to TRBJ1-5, with D hard to call. Trimming left V 3 bases short and J 5 bases short, with 8 bases between. The CDR3 totals 13 residues. Per germline, CDR1 WNHNN and CDR2 SYGVQD (reference sequence).

This clonotype has a handful of counts. This chain joins TRBV5-4 and TRBJ2-5; 8 bases fit TRBD2. Germline V gene data show CDR1 as SGHNT and CDR2 as YYREEE (reference sequence). V lost 3 bases to trimming and J lost 5 bases; unmatched junction nucleotides: 9. The CDR3 runs to 15 residues. The CDR3 sequence is CASSSLGLASETQYF. The CDR3 nucleotides are TGTGCCAGCAGCTCCCTTGGACTAGCAAGCGAGACCCAGTACTTC.

Sample share makes this clonotype medium-sized (0.01 to 0.1%). The genes are TRBV7-3 and TRBJ2-1, with 11 nucleotides matching TRBD2. CDR1 is SGHTA and CDR2 is FQGTGA in the germline V gene. This CDR3 contains 16 residues. V lost 4 bases, J lost 7 bases, and 9 bases stayed unmatched. CDR3 amino acids: CASSSRVAGGLNEQFF. For the CDR3, the DNA is TGTGCCAGCAGCTCGCGGGTAGCGGGGGGGCTAAATGAGCAGTTCTTC.

The V call is TRBV7-2, the J call TRBJ1-1; D is possibly TRBD1 (6 bases). V gave up 1 base and J gave up 1 base, with 16 bases separating them. There are 17 residues in the CDR3. The germline CDR1 and CDR2 sequences are SGHTA and FQGNSA. As DNA, the CDR3 is TGTGCCAGCAGCTTAGGGTGGCGGACAGTTCAGAACACTGAAGCTTTCTTT. Translation gives CASSLGWRTVQNTEAFF.

This clonotype showed up just a few times. V is TRBV6-1 and J is TRBJ1-5, with D uncertain. The CDR3 has 14 amino acids. V lost 8 bases to trimming and J lost 2 bases, with 13 bases between them. From germline, CDR1 is MNHNS and CDR2 SASEGT. CDR3 residues: CASSSALGNQPQHF. The DNA for the CDR3 is TGTGCCAGCTCGTCAGCTCTCGGCAATCAGCCCCAGCATTTT.

This clonotype was detected only a few times. The chain couples TRBV25-1 to TRBJ2-3; D possibly corresponds to TRBD2 (7 bases). The ends were cut back, 5 bases at V and 5 bases at J, with 14 bases in the middle. The CDR3 is 14 amino acids. Germline CDR1 and CDR2: MGHDK and SYGVNS. The CDR3 DNA reads TGTGCCAGCAGTCGGGGGGCAGTAGGAGATACGCAGTATTTT. It is translated as CASSRGAVGDTQYF. The variable domain in full, with the rest retrieved from reference TRBV25-1 and TRBJ2-3, is EADIYQTPRYLVIGTGKKITLECSQTMGHDKMYWYQQDPGMELHLIHYSYGVNSTEKGDLSSESTVSRIRTEHFPLTLESARPSHTSQYLCASSRGAVGDTQYFGPGTRLTVL.

There are a few counts of this clonotype. The chain joins TRBV20-1 to TRBJ2-6; D perhaps matches TRBD1 (6 bases). From germline, CDR1 is DFQATT and CDR2 SNEGSKA (reference sequence). This CDR3 is 16 amino acids long. Trimming stripped 2 bases from V and 0 bases from J, with 11 bases between. CDR3 sequence: CSARPTGSSGANVLTF. CDR3 DNA: TGCAGTGCTAGACCTACAGGGAGCTCTGGGGCCAACGTCCTGACTTTC.